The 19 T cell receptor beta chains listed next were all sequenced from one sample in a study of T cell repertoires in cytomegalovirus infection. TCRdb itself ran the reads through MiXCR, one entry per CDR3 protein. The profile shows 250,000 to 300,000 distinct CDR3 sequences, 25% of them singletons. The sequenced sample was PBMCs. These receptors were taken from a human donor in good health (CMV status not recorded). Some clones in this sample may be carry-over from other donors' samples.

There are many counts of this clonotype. DNA for the CDR3: TGTGCCAGCGGGGGAAAAGCGGGCTACGAGCAGTACTTC. Translating gives CASGGKAGYEQYF. The gene calls are TRBV7-2 and TRBJ2-7; maybe TRBD2 (6 bases). The V end was cut by 8 bases, the J end by 3 bases, with 14 bases between. The CDR3 is made up of 13 amino acids. In germline, CDR1 is SGHTA, CDR2 FQGNSA.

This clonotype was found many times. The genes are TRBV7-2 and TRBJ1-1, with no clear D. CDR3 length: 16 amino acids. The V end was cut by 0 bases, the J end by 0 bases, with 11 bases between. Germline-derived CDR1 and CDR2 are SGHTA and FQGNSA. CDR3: CASSLAGGTLNTEAFF. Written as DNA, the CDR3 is TGTGCCAGCAGCTTAGCAGGCGGTACCTTGAACACTGAAGCTTTCTTT.

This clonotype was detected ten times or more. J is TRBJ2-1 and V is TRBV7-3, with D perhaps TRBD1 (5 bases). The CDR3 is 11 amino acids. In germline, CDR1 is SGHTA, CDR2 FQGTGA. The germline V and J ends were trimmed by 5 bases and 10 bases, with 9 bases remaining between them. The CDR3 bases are TGTGCCAGCAGCCAAGGACAAGAGCAGTTCTTC. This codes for CASSQGQEQFF.

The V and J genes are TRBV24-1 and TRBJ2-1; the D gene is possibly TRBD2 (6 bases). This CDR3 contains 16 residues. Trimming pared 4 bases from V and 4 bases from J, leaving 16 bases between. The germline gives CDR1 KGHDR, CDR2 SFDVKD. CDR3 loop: CATSDPGTPNYNEQFF. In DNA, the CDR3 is TGTGCCACCAGTGACCCCGGGACTCCCAATTACAATGAGCAGTTCTTC.

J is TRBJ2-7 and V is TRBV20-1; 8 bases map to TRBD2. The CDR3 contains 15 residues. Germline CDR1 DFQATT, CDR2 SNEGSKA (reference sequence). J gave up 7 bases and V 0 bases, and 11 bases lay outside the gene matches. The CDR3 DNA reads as TGCAGTGCTAGAGATGAATCCGGGAGGGCCAGAGAGCAGTACTTC. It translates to CSARDESGRAREQYF.

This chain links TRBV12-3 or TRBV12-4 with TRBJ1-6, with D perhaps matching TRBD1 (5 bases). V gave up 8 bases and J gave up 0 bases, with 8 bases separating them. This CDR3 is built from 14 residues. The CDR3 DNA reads TGTGCCAGCGGGGGGAGCTCCTATAATTCACCCCTCCACTTT. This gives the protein CASGGSSYNSPLHF.

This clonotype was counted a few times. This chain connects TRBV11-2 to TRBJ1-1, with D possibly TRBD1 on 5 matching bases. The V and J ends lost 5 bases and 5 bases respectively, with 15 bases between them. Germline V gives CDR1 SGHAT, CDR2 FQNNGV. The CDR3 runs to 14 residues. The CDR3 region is CASSITAGGTEAFF. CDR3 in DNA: TGTGCCAGCAGCATTACAGCGGGGGGGACTGAAGCTTTCTTT.

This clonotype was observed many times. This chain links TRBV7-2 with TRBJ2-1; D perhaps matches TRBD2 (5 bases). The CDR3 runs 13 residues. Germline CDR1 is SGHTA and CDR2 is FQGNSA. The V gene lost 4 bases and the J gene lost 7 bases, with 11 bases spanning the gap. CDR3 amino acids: CASSSGESNEQFF. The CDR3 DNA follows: TGTGCCAGCAGCTCCGGGGAGAGTAATGAGCAGTTCTTC.

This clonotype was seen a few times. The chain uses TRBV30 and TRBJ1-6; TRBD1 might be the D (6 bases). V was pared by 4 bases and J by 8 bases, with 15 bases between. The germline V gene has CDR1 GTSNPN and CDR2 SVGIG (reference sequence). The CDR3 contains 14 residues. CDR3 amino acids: CAWMGRGYDSPLHF. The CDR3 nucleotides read TGTGCCTGGATGGGGAGGGGGTATGATTCACCCCTCCACTTT.

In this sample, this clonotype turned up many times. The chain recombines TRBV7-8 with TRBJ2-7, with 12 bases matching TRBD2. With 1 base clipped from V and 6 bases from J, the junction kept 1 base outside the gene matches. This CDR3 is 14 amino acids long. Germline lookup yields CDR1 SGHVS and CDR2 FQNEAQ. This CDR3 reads CASSLGLAGAEQYV. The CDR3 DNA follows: TGTGCCAGCAGCTTAGGACTAGCGGGAGCCGAGCAGTACGTC.

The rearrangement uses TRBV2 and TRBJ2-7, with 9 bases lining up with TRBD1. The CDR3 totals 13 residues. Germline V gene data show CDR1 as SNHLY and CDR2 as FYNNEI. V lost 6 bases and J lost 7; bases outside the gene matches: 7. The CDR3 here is CASSRQGGEEQYF. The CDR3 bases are TGTGCCAGCAGCAGACAGGGGGGTGAGGAGCAGTACTTC. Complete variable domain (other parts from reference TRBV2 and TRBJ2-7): EPEVTQTPSHQVTQMGQEVILRCVPISNHLYFYWYRQILGQKVEFLVSFYNNEISEKSEIFDDQFSVERPDGSNFTLKIRSTKLEDSAMYFCASSRQGGEEQYFGPGTRLTVT.

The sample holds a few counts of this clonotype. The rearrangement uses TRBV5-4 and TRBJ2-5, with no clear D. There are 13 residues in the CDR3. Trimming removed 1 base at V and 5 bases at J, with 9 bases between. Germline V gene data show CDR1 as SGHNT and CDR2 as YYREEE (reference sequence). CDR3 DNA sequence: TGTGCCAGCAGCTTGCCGATTGGTGAGACCCAGTACTTC. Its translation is CASSLPIGETQYF.

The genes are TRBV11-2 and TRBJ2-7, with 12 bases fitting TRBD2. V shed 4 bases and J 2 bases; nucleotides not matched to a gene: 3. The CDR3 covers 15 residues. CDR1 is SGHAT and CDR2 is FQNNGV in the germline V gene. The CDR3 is CASSWRLAGAYEQYF. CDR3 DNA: TGTGCCAGCAGCTGGCGACTAGCGGGAGCCTACGAGCAGTACTTC. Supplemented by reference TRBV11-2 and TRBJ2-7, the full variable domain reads EAGVAQSPRYKIIEKRQSVAFWCNPISGHATLYWYQQILGQGPKLLIQFQNNGVVDDSQLPKDRFSAERLKGVDSTLKIQPAKLEDSAVYLCASSWRLAGAYEQYFGPGTRLTVT.

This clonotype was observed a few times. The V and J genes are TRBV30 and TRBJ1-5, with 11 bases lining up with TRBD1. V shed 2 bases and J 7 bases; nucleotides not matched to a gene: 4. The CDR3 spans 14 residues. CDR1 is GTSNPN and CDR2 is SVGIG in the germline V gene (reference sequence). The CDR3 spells CAWSSGQGEQPQHF. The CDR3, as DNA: TGTGCCTGGAGTTCGGGACAGGGGGAACAGCCCCAGCATTTT. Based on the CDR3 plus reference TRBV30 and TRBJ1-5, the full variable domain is SQTIHQWPATLVQPVGSPLSLECTVEGTSNPNLYWYRQAAGRGLQLLFYSVGIGQISSEVPQNLSASRPQDRQFILSSKKLLLSDSGFYLCAWSSGQGEQPQHFGDGTRLSIL.

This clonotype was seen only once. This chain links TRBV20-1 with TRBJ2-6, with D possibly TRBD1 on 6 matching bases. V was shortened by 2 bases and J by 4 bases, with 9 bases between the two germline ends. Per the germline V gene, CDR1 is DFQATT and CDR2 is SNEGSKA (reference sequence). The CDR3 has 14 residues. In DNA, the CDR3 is TGCAGTGCTAGATCCGGACAGGGGGCCAACGTCCTGACTTTC. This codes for CSARSGQGANVLTF.

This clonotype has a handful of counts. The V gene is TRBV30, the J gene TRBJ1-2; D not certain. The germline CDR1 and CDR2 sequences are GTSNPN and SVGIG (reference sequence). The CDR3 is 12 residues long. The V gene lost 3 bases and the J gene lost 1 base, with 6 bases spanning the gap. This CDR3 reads CAWSRGNYGYTF. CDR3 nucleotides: TGTGCCTGGAGCCGCGGTAACTATGGCTACACCTTC.

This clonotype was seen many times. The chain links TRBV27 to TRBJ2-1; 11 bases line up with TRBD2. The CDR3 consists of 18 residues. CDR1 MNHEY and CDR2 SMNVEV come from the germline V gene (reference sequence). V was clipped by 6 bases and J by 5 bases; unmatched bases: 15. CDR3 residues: CASSPGPTGLAAHNEQFF. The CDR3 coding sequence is TGTGCCAGCAGCCCCGGACCGACGGGACTAGCGGCCCACAATGAGCAGTTCTTC.

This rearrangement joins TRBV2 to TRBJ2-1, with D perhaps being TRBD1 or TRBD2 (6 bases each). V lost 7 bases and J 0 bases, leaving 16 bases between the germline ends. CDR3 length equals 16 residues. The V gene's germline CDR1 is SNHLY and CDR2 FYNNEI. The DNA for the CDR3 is TGTGCCAGCACATCCACAGGGAGGATCTCCTACAATGAGCAGTTCTTC. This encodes CASTSTGRISYNEQFF.

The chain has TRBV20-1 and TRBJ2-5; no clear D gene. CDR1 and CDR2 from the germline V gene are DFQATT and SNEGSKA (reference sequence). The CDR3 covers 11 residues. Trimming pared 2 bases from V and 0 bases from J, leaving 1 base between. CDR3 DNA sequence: TGCAGTGCTAGAAACCAAGAGACCCAGTACTTC. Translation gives CSARNQETQYF.